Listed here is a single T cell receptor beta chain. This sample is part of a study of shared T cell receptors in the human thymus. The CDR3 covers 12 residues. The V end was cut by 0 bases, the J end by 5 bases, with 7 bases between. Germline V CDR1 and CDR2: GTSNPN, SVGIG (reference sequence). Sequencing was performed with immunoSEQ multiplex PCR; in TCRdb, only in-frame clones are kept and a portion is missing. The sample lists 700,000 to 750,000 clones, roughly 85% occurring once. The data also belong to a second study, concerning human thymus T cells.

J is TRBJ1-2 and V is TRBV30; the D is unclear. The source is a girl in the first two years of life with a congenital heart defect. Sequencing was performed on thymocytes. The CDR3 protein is CAWSVLPYGYTF. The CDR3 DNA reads TGTGCCTGGAGTGTACTCCCTTATGGCTACACCTTC.